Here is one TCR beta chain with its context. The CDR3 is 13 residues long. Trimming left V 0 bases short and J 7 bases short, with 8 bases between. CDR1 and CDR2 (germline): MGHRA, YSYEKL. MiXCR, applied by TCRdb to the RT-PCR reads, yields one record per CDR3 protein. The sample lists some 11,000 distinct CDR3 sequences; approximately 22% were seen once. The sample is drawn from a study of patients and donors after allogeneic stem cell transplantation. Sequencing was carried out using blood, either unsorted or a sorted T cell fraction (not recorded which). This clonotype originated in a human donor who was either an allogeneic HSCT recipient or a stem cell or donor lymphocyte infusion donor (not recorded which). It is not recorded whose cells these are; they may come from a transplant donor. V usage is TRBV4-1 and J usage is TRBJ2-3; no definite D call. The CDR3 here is CASSQDRVYTQYF. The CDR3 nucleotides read TGCGCCAGCAGCCAAGATCGAGTATATACGCAGTATTTT.